The 4 T cell receptor beta chains below were found in one sample sequenced in a study of blood T cells in healthy people across ages. A J-beta primer mix and a sample-barcoded 5' primer were used in a second PCR of about 7 to 12 cycles. TCRdb passed the 5' RACE reads through MiXCR, listing each CDR3 protein once. The sample lists 760,000 or so distinct CDR3 sequences; 20% to 30% were seen once. The same sample was also used in a study of T cells of mothers and their children.

The sample taken for sequencing was blood. The receptors come from a boy aged 5-17 years in good health.

This clonotype was counted a few times. V usage is TRBV12-3 or TRBV12-4 and J usage is TRBJ1-5, with D tentatively TRBD1 (6 bases). The CDR3 spans 18 residues. V was clipped by 2 bases and J by 4 bases, with 21 bases between them. CDR3 nucleotides: TGTGCCAGCAGTTTAAGTTGGGGGGCGCAGACCCTTAATCAGCCCCAGCATTTT. Protein: CASSLSWGAQTLNQPQHF.

The chain uses TRBV2 and TRBJ2-1; D ambiguous. Germline V lookup: CDR1 SNHLY, CDR2 FYNNEI. The CDR3 sequence is 14 residues long. V was shortened by 8 bases and J by 2 bases, with 13 bases between the two germline ends. The CDR3 bases are TGTGCCAGCCCCCGGAAAGGACCCTACAATGAGCAGTTCTTC. Its protein product is CASPRKGPYNEQFF.

The sample holds a few counts of this clonotype. Mismatch with germline at one junction end may stem from a read error. The chain has TRBV2 and TRBJ2-5, with D tentatively TRBD1 (6 bases). CDR1 is SNHLY, CDR2 FYNNEI, per germline. The CDR3 contains 16 residues. The chain's CDR3 is CASSGGRQATQGTQYF. CDR3 in DNA: TGTGCCAGCAGTGGAGGACGACAGGCCACTCAAGGGACCCAGTACTTC.

A word on this clonotype: At one end, the junction sequence differs from germline, possibly due to a read error. The CDR3 sequence: CASRAGGQGAIF. In nucleotides, the CDR3 is TGCGCCAGCAGGGCAGGCGGACAGGGGGCGATCTTC. This rearrangement joins TRBV5-1 to TRBJ2-7, with 11 bases identical to TRBD1. Germline V gene lookup returns CDR1 SGHRS and CDR2 YFSETQ. The CDR3 extends over 12 amino acids. The variable domain in full, completed from reference TRBV5-1 and TRBJ2-7, reads KAGVTQTPRYLIKTRGQQVTLSCSPISGHRSVSWYQQTPGQGLQFLFEYFSETQRNKGNFPGRFSGRQFSNSRSEMNVSTLELGDSALYLCASRAGGQGAIFGPGTRLTVT.